The rows below give T cell receptor beta chains drawn from one sample of a study of post-analysis software for immune sequencing data. TCRdb itself ran the PCR reads through MiXCR, one entry per CDR3 protein. The sample has roughly 580,000 distinct CDR3 sequences; about 40% are singletons. Sequenced input: blood. The receptors shown here come from a girl aged 10-17 years with multiple sclerosis. CDR3s include the opening cysteine and the closing phenylalanine or tryptophan. The D gene is left open where the match is weak. Expanded clones are given a class, and other clones once, few, many or no size at all.

>TRBV29-1|TRBJ2-3|NA|NA
TGCAGCGTTGACGGGAAAGGTGGAGCAGATACGCAGTATTTT
CSVDGKGGADTQYF
>TRBV2|TRBJ2-1|TRBD2|few
TGTGCCAGCAAGACTAGCGGGGGTCCTTACAATGAGCAGTTCTTC
CASKTSGGPYNEQFF
>TRBV29-1|TRBJ2-3|TRBD1|NA
TGCAGCGTTGAGGGGACAGGGTTCGGGTGGAGAGAGAGCACAGATACGCAGTATTTT
CSVEGTGFGWRESTDTQYF
>TRBV20-1|TRBJ1-2|NA|NA
TGCAGTGTTAGTTCCGACGGATTTTATGGCTACACCTTC
CSVSSDGFYGYTF
>TRBV6-1|TRBJ1-4|NA|few
TGTGCCAGCAGCCCGGGACCCGCAACTAATGAAAAACTGTTTTTT
CASSPGPATNEKLFF
>TRBV11-2|TRBJ1-2|NA|NA
TGTGCCAGCAGCCATGTCGGGGCAGGCACCTATGGCTACACCTTC
CASSHVGAGTYGYTF
>TRBV5-5|TRBJ2-7|NA|NA
TGTGCCAGCAGCGGGCGGTGGGGCCGTAGCTCCTACGAGCAGTACTTC
CASSGRWGRSSYEQYF
>TRBV20-1|TRBJ1-1|NA|many
TGCAGTGCTAGGCGGGTGAACACTGAAGCTTTCTTT
CSARRVNTEAFF
>TRBV6-5|TRBJ2-5|NA|NA
TGTGCCGGCAGGACCGCCAAAGAGACCCAGTACTTC
CAGRTAKETQYF
>TRBV12-3/TRBV12-4|TRBJ2-3|NA|NA
TGTGCCAGCAGGGGTCTAACTGATACGCAGTATTTT
CASRGLTDTQYF
>TRBV3-1|TRBJ2-3|NA|few
TGTGCCAGCAGCCCCGGGCGCGGCGTCCGACCGAGAATCACAGATACGCAGTATTTT
CASSPGRGVRPRITDTQYF
>TRBV18|TRBJ1-1|NA|NA
TGTGCCAGCTCGCCAACAGGGCCCAACACTGAAGCTTTCTTT
CASSPTGPNTEAFF
>TRBV20-1|TRBJ2-7|NA|NA
TGCAGTGCTAAGGACCCAGATAACGAGTTCTACGAGCAGTACTTC
CSAKDPDNEFYEQYF
>TRBV30|TRBJ1-1|NA|NA
TGTGCCTGGAAGGCGAACAATGAAGCTTTCTTT
CAWKANNEAFF
>TRBV10-2|TRBJ2-2|TRBD2|few
TGCGCCAGCAGGCGGGAGGGTAGCGGGAACACCGGGGAGCTGTTTTTT
CASRREGSGNTGELFF
>TRBV7-3|TRBJ2-1|NA|NA
TGTGCCAGCAGCTTAGCGCGGGGGCCCCTCAATGAGCAGTTCTTC
CASSLARGPLNEQFF
>TRBV12-3/TRBV12-4|TRBJ2-3|TRBD1|few
TGTGCCAGCAGTTTACCGCGCGGACAGGGTGTGACAGATACGCAGTATTTT
CASSLPRGQGVTDTQYF
>TRBV3-1|TRBJ2-1|NA|NA
TGTGCCAGCAGCTACGTAACACAGGGAGATAACAATGAGCAGTTCTTC
CASSYVTQGDNNEQFF
>TRBV7-2|TRBJ2-1|TRBD1|once
TGTGCCAGCAGCCCCGGAAGGGGCAGGGGGTCCTTCAATGAGCAGTTCTTC
CASSPGRGRGSFNEQFF